The clone carrying this T cell receptor beta chain was picked up many times. No antigen is known for it. These data are taken from a study of T cells in Graves' hyperthyroidism and ophthalmopathy. General observations from the study: Ophthalmopathy was told apart from stable hyperthyroidism by a 13 V-J model. Blood also showed most of the thyroid clonotypes that were expanded above 0.001.

TCR beta CDR3 sequences were amplified from RNA transcripts. HTBI primers drove first-round RT-PCR of the TCR CDR3. In TCRdb, the multiplex PCR reads were re-called with MiXCR into one record per CDR3 protein. The sample consists of 350,000 or so distinct CDR3 sequences, approximately 22% of them appearing once. Hyperthyroidism had been newly diagnosed in patients aged 18 to 65, and its duration was under 2 months. Trimming removed 2 bases from V and 10 bases from J, with 17 bases in between. CDR3 length: 13 residues. CDR1 and CDR2 (germline): DFQATT, SNEGSKA (reference sequence). Material: blood. The sequence came from a woman in her forties or fifties with Graves' hyperthyroidism. The chain couples TRBV20-1 to TRBJ1-1; D may be TRBD1 (5 bases). DNA of the CDR3: TGCAGTGCTAGACTCCCGGGGACCATCGGAGCTTTCTTT. It specifies CSARLPGTIGAFF.